This passage covers 19 T cell receptor beta chains from one sample sequenced in a study of circulating tumor DNA in untreated peripheral T-cell lymphoma. Only in-frame clones appear in the TCRdb table, and some are missing; sequencing was by immunoSEQ multiplex PCR. The table includes some 7,000 clones, about three quarters detected once. Sequencing used tumor tissue. These receptors all come from a human donor with peripheral T-cell lymphoma.

The gene calls are TRBV18 and TRBJ2-7; TRBD1 matches at 12 bases. CDR1 KGHSH and CDR2 LQKENI come from the germline V gene. The CDR3 has 16 amino acids. The V gene end was trimmed by 5 bases and the J gene end by 4 bases; junction bases not matched to a gene: 9. The CDR3 DNA follows: TGTGCCAGCTCATCTGACCGGGACAGGGGGCTTTACGAGCAGTACTTC. Encoded protein: CASSSDRDRGLYEQYF.

This clone occurred a few times. The genes are TRBV19 and TRBJ2-2; the D is unclear. Germline loops: CDR1 LNHDA, CDR2 SQIVND (reference sequence). V lost 3 bases and J 1 base, leaving 6 bases between the germline ends. This CDR3 has 14 residues. CDR3 DNA sequence: TGTGCCAGTAGTATGATACTGAACACCGGGGAGCTGTTTTTT. Its protein is CASSMILNTGELFF.

This chain joins TRBV6-8 and TRBJ2-5; TRBD2 is a possible D gene (6 bases). V was trimmed by 5 bases and J by 4 bases, leaving 17 bases between them. The germline gives CDR1 MNHGY, CDR2 SAAAGT. This CDR3 contains 15 residues. CDR3 protein: CASSQGGKGGETQYF. The CDR3 DNA follows: TGTGCCAGCAGTCAGGGCGGGAAGGGTGGAGAGACCCAGTACTTC.

V usage is TRBV18 and J usage is TRBJ2-1, with TRBD2 as a possible D gene (6 bases). This CDR3 region has 15 residues. The germline CDR1 and CDR2 sequences are KGHSH and LQKENI. V shed 4 bases and J shed 5 bases, with 15 bases lying between them. Written as DNA, the CDR3 is TGTGCCAGCTCACGGGGTCTAGCGCTGGACAATGAGCAGTTCTTC. Amino acids: CASSRGLALDNEQFF.

The chain is built from TRBV28 and TRBJ2-7; D possibly corresponds to TRBD1 (6 bases). Germline assignment: CDR1 MDHEN and CDR2 SYDVKM. Trimming took 2 bases from V and 1 from J, leaving 9 bases between them. The CDR3 has 14 amino acids. The CDR3: CASSLSRGSYEQYF. The DNA for the CDR3 is TGTGCCAGCAGTTTAAGCAGGGGTTCCTACGAGCAGTACTTC.

The gene calls are TRBV19 and TRBJ1-5, with no clear D. The V end lost 5 bases, the J end lost 1 base, and 12 bases lay between the germline ends. The CDR3 spans 15 residues. The V gene's germline CDR1 is LNHDA and CDR2 SQIVND (reference sequence). The DNA for the CDR3 is TGTGCCAGTAGTCCTACCGTAATCAGCAATCAGCCCCAGCATTTT. This gives the protein CASSPTVISNQPQHF. Variable domain in full (rest from reference TRBV19 and TRBJ1-5): DGGITQSPKYLFRKEGQNVTLSCEQNLNHDAMYWYRQDPGQGLRLIYYSQIVNDFQKGDIAEGYSVSREKKESFPLTVTSAQKNPTAFYLCASSPTVISNQPQHFGDGTRLSIL.

The V and J genes are TRBV6-8 and TRBJ2-1; 11 bases match TRBD2. This CDR3 contains 17 residues. The germline CDR1 and CDR2 sequences are MNHGY and SAAAGT. V was pared by 1 base and J by 4 bases, with 6 bases of the junction left unmatched. The CDR3 protein is CASSYLGRTSGYNEQFF. CDR3 sequence (DNA): TGTGCCAGCAGTTACTTGGGACGGACTAGCGGGTACAATGAGCAGTTCTTC.

The chain combines TRBV28 with TRBJ1-1; 8 bases line up with TRBD1. The CDR3 is 15 residues long. Unmatched junction bases numbered 8, after V lost 1 base and J lost 7 bases. Germline assignment: CDR1 MDHEN and CDR2 SYDVKM. In nucleotides, the CDR3 is TGTGCCAGCAGTTTATATGCCCAGGGGGCTAATGAAGCTTTCTTT. The encoded protein is CASSLYAQGANEAFF.

V and J are TRBV28 and TRBJ1-2; 7 nucleotides align to TRBD1. Germline V gene data show CDR1 as MDHEN and CDR2 as SYDVKM. V lost 6 bases to trimming and J lost 7 bases; unmatched junction nucleotides: 5. CDR3 length equals 12 residues. CDR3 nucleotide sequence: TGTGCCAGCAGCCCGACAGGGCTTGGCTACACCTTC. It translates to CASSPTGLGYTF.

This rearrangement joins TRBV19 to TRBJ2-1, with D uncertain. Per the germline V gene, CDR1 is LNHDA and CDR2 is SQIVND (reference sequence). Deletions cut 4 bases from V and 5 bases from J, with 6 bases between. The CDR3 is 12 amino acids. The CDR3 DNA sequence: TGTGCCAGTAGTAGCCAGAACAATGAGCAGTTCTTC. It is translated as CASSSQNNEQFF.

CDR3 DNA: TGTGCCACCAGCAGAGGTTCAGGGGTCAATCAGCCCCAGCATTTT. It specifies CATSRGSGVNQPQHF. V gene TRBV15 combines with J gene TRBJ1-5, with D possibly TRBD1 on 6 matching bases. With 1 base removed from V and 3 bases from J, the gap between germline ends came to 10 bases. Looked up from germline, CDR1 is LNHNV and CDR2 is YYDKDF (reference sequence). The CDR3 runs 15 residues.

This CDR3 is CASRSTAGVSDGYEQYF. The CDR3 nucleotides are TGTGCCAGCAGGTCGACAGCGGGGGTGTCCGATGGCTACGAGCAGTACTTC. The chain couples TRBV2 to TRBJ2-7; 8 nucleotides agree with TRBD2. The CDR3 consists of 17 residues. Unmatched junction bases numbered 16, after V lost 6 bases and J lost 3 bases. Per germline, CDR1 SNHLY and CDR2 FYNNEI.

By share, this clone ranks as medium-sized. The chain joins TRBV6-8 to TRBJ1-4, with D possibly TRBD1 on 6 matching bases. The CDR3 is 13 amino acids. Trimming cost V 10 bases and J 8 bases, with 17 bases left between them. Germline V gives CDR1 MNHGY, CDR2 SAAAGT. The CDR3 is CAIREGGAEKLFF. The DNA of the CDR3 is TGTGCCATCAGAGAGGGGGGCGCGGAAAAACTGTTTTTT.

By share, this clone ranks as medium-sized. This chain connects TRBV15 to TRBJ2-7; 10 bases match TRBD2. Germline loops: CDR1 LNHNV, CDR2 YYDKDF (reference sequence). The CDR3 loop spans 17 amino acids. J gave up 5 bases and V 5 bases, and 15 bases lay outside the gene matches. CDR3 in DNA: TGTGCCACCAGCCCAAGCTTATCCCTAGCGGGAGTCCACGAGCAGTACTTC. Translated, it gives CATSPSLSLAGVHEQYF.

This chain joins TRBV10-2 and TRBJ2-2, with D unresolved. Trimming cost V 7 bases and J 1 base, with 7 bases left between them. The CDR3 extends over 13 amino acids. The V gene's germline CDR1 is WSHSY and CDR2 SAAADI. CDR3 DNA sequence: TGCGCCAGCAACGCAGGGAACACCGGGGAGCTGTTTTTT. Translating gives CASNAGNTGELFF.

V is TRBV19 and J is TRBJ2-2; 10 nucleotides agree with TRBD2. This CDR3 region has 16 residues. Trimming at V came to 5 bases and at J to 6 bases, leaving 9 bases not matched to a gene. Per the germline V gene, CDR1 is LNHDA and CDR2 is SQIVND (reference sequence). Written as DNA, the CDR3 is TGTGCCAGTAGTCCGCGACTAGCGGGTACAGCCGGGGAGCTGTTTTTT. It codes for CASSPRLAGTAGELFF.

The chain has TRBV6-7 and TRBJ2-2, with D uncertain. TRBV6-7 is reported as an ORF; its role is uncertain. V was cut by 6 bases and J by 8 bases, with 7 bases left in between. CDR3 length: 11 amino acids. The CDR3 DNA is TGTGCCAGCAGGTTCGCGGGGGAGCTGTTTTTT. It translates to CASRFAGELFF.

The chain combines TRBV15 with TRBJ1-5; 8 positions match TRBD1. Germline CDR1 is LNHNV and CDR2 is YYDKDF (reference sequence). The CDR3 covers 14 residues. The junction had 2 bases not matched to a gene; V was cut back by 2 bases and J by 5 bases. CDR3 protein: CATSRPGGDQPQHF. The DNA for the CDR3 is TGTGCCACCAGCAGACCAGGGGGCGATCAGCCCCAGCATTTT.

This clone was counted a few times. The rearrangement uses TRBV5-1 and TRBJ2-4; TRBD1 matches at 7 bases. Germline CDR1 is SGHRS and CDR2 is YFSETQ. V was pared by 5 bases and J by 0 bases, with 8 bases of the junction left unmatched. The CDR3 length is 16 residues. The CDR3 sequence: CASSKETGIAKNIQYF. In DNA form, the CDR3 reads TGCGCCAGCAGTAAAGAGACAGGGATAGCCAAAAACATTCAGTACTTC.